What follows are 31 T cell receptor beta chains derived from one specimen sequenced in a study of OX40 agonist ivuxolimab in advanced cancers. Libraries were prepared by immunoSEQ multiplex PCR; TCRdb keeps only in-frame clonotypes and omits some of them. The data show around 80,000 clones, over 85% seen once. The sequenced sample was CD4+ or CD8+ T cells sorted from blood, obtained in a trial of the OX40 agonist ivuxolimab. These receptors were collected from an adult with an advanced solid tumor such as melanoma, head and neck, liver or kidney cancer.

This chain links TRBV27 with TRBJ2-2; D remains ambiguous. The CDR3 runs to 14 residues. V lost 1 base to trimming and J lost 4 bases, with 7 bases between them. Germline assignment: CDR1 MNHEY and CDR2 SMNVEV (reference sequence). The CDR3 here is CASSLYLSTGELFF. The CDR3 DNA is TGTGCCAGCAGTTTATATCTGAGCACCGGGGAGCTGTTTTTT.

The J gene is TRBJ2-1, the V gene TRBV19; TRBD1 matches 10 bases. CDR1 LNHDA and CDR2 SQIVND come from the germline V gene (reference sequence). Trimming cost V 5 bases and J 2 bases; bases outside gene matches: 3. This CDR3 region has 15 residues. The CDR3 protein is CASSVGTGAYNEQFF. The CDR3 DNA is TGTGCCAGTAGTGTGGGGACAGGGGCCTACAATGAGCAGTTCTTC.

The J gene is TRBJ1-2, the V gene TRBV9; no firm D call. The CDR3 is 12 residues long. Germline V gene data show CDR1 as SGDLS and CDR2 as YYNGEE. V was cut by 4 bases and J by 3 bases, with 7 bases left in between. This chain's CDR3 is CASSSGDYGYTF. The DNA of the CDR3 is TGTGCCAGCAGCTCCGGAGACTATGGCTACACCTTC.

The chain couples TRBV27 to TRBJ2-3; unclear D gene. With 1 base removed from V and 6 bases from J, the gap between germline ends came to 8 bases. The CDR3 totals 13 residues. Germline V lookup: CDR1 MNHEY, CDR2 SMNVEV (reference sequence). The CDR3 loop reads CASSLWPKDTQYF. The CDR3 bases are TGTGCCAGCAGTTTATGGCCAAAGGATACGCAGTATTTT.

The V and J genes are TRBV9 and TRBJ1-6; possibly TRBD1 for D (6 bases). Germline V gene lookup returns CDR1 SGDLS and CDR2 YYNGEE. Trimming cost V 1 base and J 8 bases, with 19 bases left between them. CDR3 length: 17 amino acids. This CDR3 reads CASSVLPHDRWDSPLHF. The CDR3 region has the DNA TGTGCCAGCAGCGTATTACCCCACGACAGGTGGGATTCACCCCTCCACTTT.

This rearrangement joins TRBV5-6 to TRBJ2-1, with 14 bases identical to TRBD2. The CDR3 spans 17 residues. V was pared by 3 bases and J by 4 bases, with 6 bases of the junction left unmatched. Germline assignment: CDR1 SGHDT and CDR2 YYEEEE. The DNA of the CDR3 is TGTGCCAGCAGCTACGGGACTAGCGGGGGCCTATACAATGAGCAGTTCTTC. As protein: CASSYGTSGGLYNEQFF. The full variable domain, its missing parts supplied by reference TRBV5-6 and TRBJ2-1, is DAGVTQSPTHLIKTRGQQVTLRCSPKSGHDTVSWYQQALGQGPQFIFQYYEEEERQRGNFPDRFSGHQFPNYSSELNVNALLLGDSALYLCASSYGTSGGLYNEQFFGPGTRLTVL.

The rearrangement joins TRBV7-2 to TRBJ2-7; D call uncertain. Trimming cost V 1 base and J 0 bases, with 10 bases left between them. CDR1 SGHTA and CDR2 FQGNSA come from the germline V gene. The CDR3 is made up of 15 amino acids. The CDR3 region is CASSLVGRSSYEQYF. The CDR3, as DNA: TGTGCCAGCAGCTTAGTTGGCAGAAGCTCCTACGAGCAGTACTTC. The full variable domain, with the rest looked up from reference TRBV7-2 and TRBJ2-7, is GAGVSQSPSNKVTEKGKDVELRCDPISGHTALYWYRQSLGQGLEFLIYFQGNSAPDKSGLPSDRFSAERTGGSVSTLTIQRTQQEDSAVYLCASSLVGRSSYEQYFGPGTRLTVT.

V usage is TRBV28 and J usage is TRBJ2-3; TRBD1 agrees at 8 bases. V lost 7 bases to trimming and J lost 3 bases; unmatched junction nucleotides: 6. The CDR3 extends over 14 amino acids. Looked up from germline, CDR1 is MDHEN and CDR2 is SYDVKM. CDR3 nucleotide sequence: TGTGCCAGCACCAAGGACAGGGTGACAGATACGCAGTATTTT. Amino acids: CASTKDRVTDTQYF.

J is TRBJ1-2 and V is TRBV11-2, with D possibly being TRBD1 (6 bases). The CDR3 is 14 amino acids. The V and J ends lost 6 bases and 7 bases respectively, with 18 bases between them. Germline loops: CDR1 SGHAT, CDR2 FQNNGV. CDR3 residues: CASREVTLRGGYTF. The DNA for the CDR3 is TGTGCCAGCAGGGAAGTGACCCTCAGGGGTGGCTACACCTTC.

V gene TRBV6-5 combines with J gene TRBJ1-1, with D unresolved. The CDR3 is 14 residues long. V was cut by 0 bases and J by 0 bases, with 5 bases left in between. CDR1 and CDR2 from the germline V gene are MNHEY and SVGAGI. This chain's CDR3 is CASSYSSLNTEAFF. The CDR3 DNA follows: TGTGCCAGCAGTTACTCGAGTTTGAACACTGAAGCTTTCTTT.

The chain has TRBV9 and TRBJ2-7; TRBD2 matches 8 bases. Germline values: CDR1 SGDLS, CDR2 YYNGEE. The trim removed 4 bases at V and 0 bases at J, leaving 6 bases unmatched. CDR3 length: 15 amino acids. The chain's CDR3 is CASSSGGGNSYEQYF. The CDR3 DNA reads as TGTGCCAGCAGCTCCGGGGGGGGTAACTCCTACGAGCAGTACTTC.

V and J are TRBV25-1 and TRBJ2-7; maybe TRBD2 (7 bases). The V and J ends lost 5 bases and 6 bases respectively, with 14 bases between them. The CDR3 sequence is 13 residues long. Germline V gene data show CDR1 as MGHDK and CDR2 as SYGVNS. Here the CDR3 DNA reads TGTGCCAGCAGTACCCGGGGGGCCAGCGAGCAGTACTTC. Translating it yields CASSTRGASEQYF.

The chain links TRBV23-1 to TRBJ1-6; D unresolved. TRBV23-1 is noted as an ORF with a role that remains uncertain. V was shortened by 8 bases and J by 13 bases, with 12 bases between the two germline ends. There are 11 residues in the CDR3. The chain's CDR3 is CASRSDDPLHF. The CDR3 DNA follows: TGCGCCAGCCGCTCTGATGATCCCCTCCACTTT.

This chain uses TRBV15 with TRBJ1-1, with TRBD1 matching over 8 bases. With 4 bases clipped from V and 8 bases from J, the junction kept 9 bases outside the gene matches. Germline V gene lookup returns CDR1 LNHNV and CDR2 YYDKDF (reference sequence). The CDR3 sequence is 14 residues long. The CDR3 coding sequence is TGTGCCACCAGCACGGGACAGGTTTTACTAGAAGCTTTCTTT. It encodes CATSTGQVLLEAFF.

On this clone: Other nucleotide sequences from this sample produce the same CDR3. The rearrangement joins TRBV30 to TRBJ2-2, with TRBD1 matching 11 bases. Germline lookup yields CDR1 GTSNPN and CDR2 SVGIG (reference sequence). This CDR3 spans 16 amino acids. V shed 3 bases and J 6 bases; nucleotides not matched to a gene: 9. The CDR3 bases are TGTGCCTGGAGCCGGGGGACAGGGGGTATATCCGGGGAGCTGTTTTTT. It yields the protein CAWSRGTGGISGELFF.

The chain joins TRBV27 to TRBJ2-1; 12 bases agree with TRBD2. Germline V gene data show CDR1 as MNHEY and CDR2 as SMNVEV (reference sequence). The ends lost 0 bases at V and 7 bases at J; junction bases unmatched: 4. The CDR3 extends over 16 amino acids. The CDR3 coding sequence is TGTGCCAGCAGTTTATCTAGACTAGCGGGAGTTAATGAGCAGTTCTTC. Its translation: CASSLSRLAGVNEQFF.

The chain uses TRBV5-4 and TRBJ1-3, with 7 positions matching TRBD1. The CDR3 has 19 amino acids. Germline lookup yields CDR1 SGHNT and CDR2 YYREEE (reference sequence). J gave up 0 bases and V 4 bases, and 16 bases lay outside the gene matches. CDR3 DNA: TGTGCCAGCAGCCCCAATCCGGGACAGCCTTTCCCCTCTGGAAACACCATATATTTT. Amino acid sequence: CASSPNPGQPFPSGNTIYF.

The chain combines TRBV6-5 with TRBJ1-1; D gene uncertain. Between the trimmed V and J ends, which lost 5 bases and 3 bases, there was a span of 7 bases. Germline V gene data show CDR1 as MNHEY and CDR2 as SVGAGI. The CDR3 covers 12 residues. This CDR3 is CASSVYYTEAFF. In DNA, the CDR3 is TGTGCCAGCAGTGTGTACTACACTGAAGCTTTCTTT.

V and J are TRBV5-1 and TRBJ1-2; 10 positions agree with TRBD1. The germline gives CDR1 SGHRS, CDR2 YFSETQ. V shed 0 bases, J shed 8 bases, and the junction held 4 bases outside the gene matches. This CDR3 is built from 14 residues. The CDR3 region is CASSLAGTGEGYTF. The CDR3 DNA sequence: TGCGCCAGCAGCTTGGCCGGGACAGGGGAAGGCTACACCTTC. The complete variable domain, with remaining parts taken from reference TRBV5-1 and TRBJ1-2, reads KAGVTQTPRYLIKTRGQQVTLSCSPISGHRSVSWYQQTPGQGLQFLFEYFSETQRNKGNFPGRFSGRQFSNSRSEMNVSTLELGDSALYLCASSLAGTGEGYTFGSGTRLTVV.

This chain uses TRBV19 with TRBJ2-7, with D hard to call. V was shortened by 2 bases and J by 4 bases, with 9 bases between the two germline ends. The CDR3 spans 13 residues. Per the germline V gene, CDR1 is LNHDA and CDR2 is SQIVND (reference sequence). The CDR3 bases are TGTGCCAGTAGTATATTCGGCGAATACGAGCAGTACTTC. This codes for CASSIFGEYEQYF.

V and J are TRBV2 and TRBJ2-7; maybe TRBD2 (5 bases). CDR1 is SNHLY, CDR2 FYNNEI, per germline. The V end was cut by 8 bases, the J end by 3 bases, with 11 bases between. The CDR3 runs to 12 residues. CDR3 sequence: CASSGRSYEQYF. In nucleotides, the CDR3 is TGTGCCAGCTCGGGGAGAAGCTACGAGCAGTACTTC.

V gene TRBV29-1 combines with J gene TRBJ1-2; TRBD1 is a possible D gene (5 bases). The CDR3 is 16 amino acids. Trimming left V 6 bases short and J 0 bases short, with 20 bases between. In germline, CDR1 is SQVTM, CDR2 ANQGSEA. CDR3 coding DNA: TGCAGCGTCGCCACCGGGACCGCGCCCGCTAACTATGGCTACACCTTC. Translation: CSVATGTAPANYGYTF.

CDR3 sequence reads: CASSLVGLTADTQYF. The CDR3 coding sequence is TGTGCCAGCAGCTTAGTAGGCCTCACGGCAGATACGCAGTATTTT. The chain combines TRBV7-6 with TRBJ2-3, with D unresolved. The germline gives CDR1 SGHVS, CDR2 FNYEAQ. V was clipped by 1 base and J by 4 bases, with 12 bases between them. CDR3 length: 15 residues.

The chain combines TRBV9 with TRBJ1-3; a possible D gene is TRBD1 (6 bases). The CDR3 sequence is 17 residues long. V lost 3 bases, J lost 5 bases, and 21 bases lay in between. Per germline, CDR1 SGDLS and CDR2 YYNGEE. DNA of the CDR3: TGTGCCAGCAGCGCCCACGAAGGGGGGGCTCCGAGAAACACCATATATTTT. Protein product: CASSAHEGGAPRNTIYF. Together with reference TRBV9 and TRBJ1-3, the CDR3 gives the full variable domain: DSGVTQTPKHLITATGQRVTLRCSPRSGDLSVYWYQQSLDQGLQFLIQYYNGEERAKGNILERFSAQQFPDLHSELNLSSLELGDSALYFCASSAHEGGAPRNTIYFGEGSWLTVV.

The chain recombines TRBV4-1 with TRBJ2-2; TRBD1 aligns across 9 bases. The CDR3 spans 15 residues. Trimming at V came to 4 bases and at J to 6 bases, leaving 6 bases not matched to a gene. Germline CDR1 reads MGHRA; CDR2 reads YSYEKL. The CDR3 DNA reads as TGCGCCAGCAGCCGGAGGACAGGGGCCCCCGGGGAGCTGTTTTTT. This codes for CASSRRTGAPGELFF.

In DNA form, the CDR3 reads TGCAGCGTTGAAGATCAGGGGGCTAGGTCGAACACTGAAGCTTTCTTT. As protein: CSVEDQGARSNTEAFF. The chain is built from TRBV29-1 and TRBJ1-1; 8 nucleotides align to TRBD1. Germline V gives CDR1 SQVTM, CDR2 ANQGSEA. CDR3 size: 16 residues. The junction had 7 bases not matched to a gene; V was cut back by 0 bases and J by 1 base. The whole variable domain, filled in from reference TRBV29-1 and TRBJ1-1, reads SAVISQKPSRDICQRGTSLTIQCQVDSQVTMMFWYRQQPGQSLTLIATANQGSEATYESGFVIDKFPISRPNLTFSTLTVSNMSPEDSSIYLCSVEDQGARSNTEAFFGQGTRLTVV.

This chain links TRBV18 with TRBJ2-7, with D possibly matching TRBD2 (5 bases). Germline-derived CDR1 and CDR2 are KGHSH and LQKENI. The CDR3 loop spans 15 amino acids. With 0 bases removed from V and 6 bases from J, the gap between germline ends came to 15 bases. The CDR3 region is CASSPPGPYRGEQYF. The CDR3 nucleotides are TGTGCCAGCTCACCACCAGGACCCTACCGGGGCGAGCAGTACTTC.

This clone was seen a single time. The chain uses TRBV19 and TRBJ2-1; the D is unclear. Germline V gene data show CDR1 as LNHDA and CDR2 as SQIVND (reference sequence). V lost 0 bases and J lost 0, with 15 bases in between. The CDR3 length is 18 residues. The CDR3 DNA reads as TGTGCCAGTAGTATAGATCTATCGAGATTCAGCTCCTACAATGAGCAGTTCTTC. The encoded protein is CASSIDLSRFSSYNEQFF.

This chain joins TRBV29-1 and TRBJ1-2, with D perhaps matching TRBD1 (6 bases). Trimming removed 4 bases at V and 7 bases at J, with 16 bases between. There are 13 residues in the CDR3. Germline loops: CDR1 SQVTM, CDR2 ANQGSEA. CDR3 sequence reads: CSVVGGPSTGYTF. In DNA form, the CDR3 reads TGCAGCGTTGTGGGGGGGCCCTCGACTGGCTACACCTTC.

This sequence joins TRBV9 and TRBJ1-1, with a tentative D call TRBD1 (5 bases). Trimming took 0 bases from V and 1 from J, leaving 10 bases between them. The CDR3 is 15 amino acids. Germline assignment: CDR1 SGDLS and CDR2 YYNGEE. In DNA, the CDR3 is TGTGCCAGCAGCGTAGGCGGGGGTTGGAACACTGAAGCTTTCTTT. It codes for CASSVGGGWNTEAFF.

This rearrangement joins TRBV9 to TRBJ2-7; a weak D match, TRBD1 (6 bases). The CDR3 covers 13 residues. Germline V gives CDR1 SGDLS, CDR2 YYNGEE. Trimming pared 3 bases from V and 4 bases from J, leaving 11 bases between. This CDR3 is CASSGLQGYEQYF. The CDR3 DNA follows: TGTGCCAGCAGCGGACTACAGGGATACGAGCAGTACTTC.